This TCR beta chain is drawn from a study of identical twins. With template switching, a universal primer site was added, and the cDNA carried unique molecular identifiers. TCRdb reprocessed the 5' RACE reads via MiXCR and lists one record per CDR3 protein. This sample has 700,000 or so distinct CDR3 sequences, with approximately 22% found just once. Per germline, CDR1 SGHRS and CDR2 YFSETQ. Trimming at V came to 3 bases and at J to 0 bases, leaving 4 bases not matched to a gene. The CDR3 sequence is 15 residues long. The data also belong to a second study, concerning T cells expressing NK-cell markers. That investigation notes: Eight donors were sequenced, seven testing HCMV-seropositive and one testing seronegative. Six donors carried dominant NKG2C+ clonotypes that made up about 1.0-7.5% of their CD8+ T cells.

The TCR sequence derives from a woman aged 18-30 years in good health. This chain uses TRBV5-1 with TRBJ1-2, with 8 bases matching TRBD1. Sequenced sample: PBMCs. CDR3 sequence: CASSSQGASNYGYTF. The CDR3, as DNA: TGCGCCAGCAGCTCCCAGGGGGCATCTAACTATGGCTACACCTTC.